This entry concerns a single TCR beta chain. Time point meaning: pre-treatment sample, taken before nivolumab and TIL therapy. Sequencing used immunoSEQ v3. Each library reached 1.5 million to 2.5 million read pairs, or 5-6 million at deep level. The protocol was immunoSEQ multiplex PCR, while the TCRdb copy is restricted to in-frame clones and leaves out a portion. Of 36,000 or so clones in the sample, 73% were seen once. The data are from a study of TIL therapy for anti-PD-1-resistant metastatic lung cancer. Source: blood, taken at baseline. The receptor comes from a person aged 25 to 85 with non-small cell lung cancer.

The CDR3, as DNA: TGTGCCAGCAGTTCCACAGGGTTGGGGACTGAAGCTTTCTTT. Its protein product is CASSSTGLGTEAFF. The chain employs TRBV28 and TRBJ1-1; D is perhaps TRBD1 (6 bases). V was cut by 4 bases and J by 5 bases, with 14 bases left in between. Germline V lookup: CDR1 MDHEN, CDR2 SYDVKM. The CDR3 is 14 residues long.